The 8 T cell receptor beta chains below all came from one sample that was sequenced in a study of T-cell memory formation after mild COVID-19. In TCRdb, the 5' RACE reads were re-called with MiXCR into one record per CDR3 protein. The data show over 400,000 distinct CDR3 sequences, with 23% seen just once and around 14% held by the top ten. What was sequenced was PBMCs or a T cell subset sorted from them (not recorded which). These receptors originate from an adult woman who had mild COVID-19 (a few samples of this study predate the infection). Cell type and time point are not known.

In this sample, this clonotype turned up a few times. The chain combines TRBV15 with TRBJ2-1; D unresolved. V was trimmed by 3 bases and J by 4 bases, leaving 13 bases between them. The V gene's germline CDR1 is LNHNV and CDR2 YYDKDF (reference sequence). The CDR3 runs to 15 residues. CDR3 protein: CATSSKTPLYNEQFF. The CDR3 nucleotides read TGTGCCACCAGCAGTAAAACCCCCCTATACAATGAGCAGTTCTTC. Supplemented by reference TRBV15 and TRBJ2-1, the full variable domain reads DAMVIQNPRYQVTQFGKPVTLSCSQTLNHNVMYWYQQKSSQAPKLLFHYYDKDFNNEADTPDNFQSRRPNTSFCFLDIRSPGLGDTAMYLCATSSKTPLYNEQFFGPGTRLTVL.

V gene TRBV20-1 combines with J gene TRBJ2-7, with 8 bases matching TRBD1. Germline V CDR1 and CDR2: DFQATT, SNEGSKA (reference sequence). V was pared by 2 bases and J by 1 base, with 4 bases of the junction left unmatched. The CDR3 spans 14 residues. CDR3 sequence (DNA): TGCAGTGCTAGACTTGGACAGGGATCCTACGAGCAGTACTTC. Protein product: CSARLGQGSYEQYF.

This clonotype turned up a few times. The V and J genes are TRBV30 and TRBJ1-1; D is unclear. The CDR3 sequence is 13 residues long. Germline loops: CDR1 GTSNPN, CDR2 SVGIG (reference sequence). V lost 0 bases and J 1 base, leaving 6 bases between the germline ends. The CDR3 coding sequence is TGTGCCTGGAGTGTACAAGAGAACACTGAAGCTTTCTTT. Encoded protein: CAWSVQENTEAFF.

The V gene is TRBV12-3 or TRBV12-4, the J gene TRBJ1-2; no clear D. The CDR3 runs to 14 residues. Trimming left V 5 bases short and J 4 bases short, with 14 bases between. CDR3 bases: TGTGCCAGCAGTGCGGACTTAAATTTCTATGGCTACACCTTC. It encodes CASSADLNFYGYTF.

This clonotype came up many times. The chain has TRBV20-1 and TRBJ2-1; the D is unclear. Looked up from germline, CDR1 is DFQATT and CDR2 is SNEGSKA (reference sequence). V gave up 0 bases and J gave up 8 bases, with 20 bases separating them. The CDR3 spans 16 residues. CDR3 nucleotides: TGCAGTGCTAGAGACCGCATTGGCCCCCGATCGGATGAGCAGTTCTTC. As protein: CSARDRIGPRSDEQFF.

The chain employs TRBV3-1 and TRBJ2-7, with 7 bases identical to TRBD1. Germline-derived CDR1 and CDR2 are LGHDT and YNNKEL (reference sequence). V trimming: 3 bases; J trimming: 5 bases; junction bases outside the gene matches: 7. The CDR3 has 14 residues. CDR3 amino acids: CASSQTTGQNEQYF. As DNA, the CDR3 is TGTGCCAGCAGCCAGACGACGGGACAGAACGAGCAGTACTTC.

This clonotype was seen many times. The genes are TRBV12-3 or TRBV12-4 and TRBJ2-7, with D tentatively TRBD2 (5 bases). V was shortened by 4 bases and J by 4 bases, with 11 bases between the two germline ends. CDR3 length: 13 residues. The CDR3 protein is CASSSLVGYEQYF. The CDR3, as DNA: TGTGCCAGCAGTTCACTAGTGGGGTACGAGCAGTACTTC.

This clonotype was seen a few times. The chain combines TRBV11-3 with TRBJ2-1, with 7 bases identical to TRBD2. Trimming took 3 bases from V and 4 from J; bases not matched to a gene: 6. The CDR3 loop spans 15 amino acids. The germline gives CDR1 SGHNT, CDR2 YENEEA. The CDR3 sequence is CASSFRGDSYNEQFF. The CDR3 nucleotides read TGTGCCAGCAGCTTCCGGGGGGACTCGTACAATGAGCAGTTCTTC.